The T cell receptor (beta chain) under discussion was sequenced for a study of OX40 agonist ivuxolimab in advanced cancers. Study-wide context: Aged roughly 23 to 79 with a mean of around 60 years, they were almost 85% male. Checkpoint inhibitors had been given previously to under 50% of patients.

Findings and limits, study-wide: Averaged across samples, CD8+ T cells carried more expanded clones than CD4+ did. Dose levels from 0.1 to 3.0 mg/kg saw CD4+ and CD8+ blood T cells expand clonally by week 6.

J was trimmed by 3 bases and V by 1 base; bases with no gene match: 3. Germline V gene sequence: CDR1 SGHTA, CDR2 FQGTGA. CDR3 length equals 15 residues. Notes on this clone: Its matching antigen is unknown.

The assay was immunoSEQ multiplex PCR, and TCRdb's table has in-frame clones only and misses some. This sample has about 99,000 clones; about 96% occur once, and the top ten carry around 2%. The TCR sequence derives from an adult with an advanced solid tumor such as melanoma, head and neck, liver or kidney cancer. This specimen was CD4+ or CD8+ T cells sorted from blood, taken in a trial of the OX40 agonist ivuxolimab. The chain couples TRBV7-3 to TRBJ2-1; TRBD2 aligns across 7 bases. This CDR3 reads CASSLMASGYNEQFF. For the CDR3, the DNA is TGTGCCAGCAGCTTAATGGCTAGCGGCTACAATGAGCAGTTCTTC.